This T cell receptor beta chain was identified in a study of blood T cell repertoires in COVID-19. For the study at large: Samples taken during acute and convalescent COVID-19 were collected in the United States, Italy and Spain.

Trimming stripped 2 bases from V and 5 bases from J, with 10 bases between. Germline CDR1 SGHDT, CDR2 YYEEEE. The length of the CDR3 is 13 residues. Enrolment of Seattle patients took place during active infection, and they were followed longitudinally. As originally analysed: Scientists estimated how many nucleated cells there were by amplifying reference gene primers. The repertoire was sequenced with immunoSEQ multiplex PCR; TCRdb's copy has only in-frame clones and lacks some. The V and J calls and clone size are taken from that table; D and trimming were inferred from the DNA. The data contain hundreds of thousands of clones, roughly 76% of them singletons.

What was sequenced was peripheral blood. This chain uses TRBV5-6 with TRBJ2-5; tentatively, D is TRBD2 (6 bases). The source of this sequence is a woman of 80 years or more with COVID-19, enrolled during active disease. In DNA, the CDR3 is TGTGCCAGCAGCTTTCTAGCGAGGGAGACCCAGTACTTC. The encoded protein is CASSFLARETQYF.